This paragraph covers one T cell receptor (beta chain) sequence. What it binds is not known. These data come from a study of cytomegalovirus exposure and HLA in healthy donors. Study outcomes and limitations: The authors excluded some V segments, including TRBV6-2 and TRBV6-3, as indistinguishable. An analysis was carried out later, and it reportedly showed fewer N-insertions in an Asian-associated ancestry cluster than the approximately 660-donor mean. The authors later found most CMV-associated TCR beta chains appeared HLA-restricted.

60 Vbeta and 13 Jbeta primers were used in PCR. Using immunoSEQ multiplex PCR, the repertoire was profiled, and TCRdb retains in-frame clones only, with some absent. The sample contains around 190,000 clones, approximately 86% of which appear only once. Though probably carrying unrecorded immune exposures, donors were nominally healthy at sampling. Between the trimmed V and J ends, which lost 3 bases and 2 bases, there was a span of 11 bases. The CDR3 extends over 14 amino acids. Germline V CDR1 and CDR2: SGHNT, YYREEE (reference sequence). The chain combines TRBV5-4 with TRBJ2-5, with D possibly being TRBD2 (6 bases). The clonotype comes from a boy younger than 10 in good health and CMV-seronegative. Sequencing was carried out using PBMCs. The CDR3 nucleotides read TGTGCCAGCAGCTCCCGGGACTTACAAGAGACCCAGTACTTC. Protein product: CASSSRDLQETQYF.